The clone carrying this T cell receptor (beta chain) was found a few times. What it binds is unknown. This entry belongs to a study of cytomegalovirus exposure and HLA in healthy donors. The wider study: Earlier sequencing of 150 million to 200 million T cells yielded nearly 120 million unique TCR beta sequences. Points from the study as a whole: Researchers reportedly found TCR beta sequences accurately predicted most subjects' HLA-A and HLA-B alleles.

The study ran its PCR with 60 Vbeta and 13 Jbeta primers. TCRdb keeps only in-frame clones here, not all; method: immunoSEQ multiplex PCR. The sample lists under 150,000 clones; roughly 73% were seen once. The TCR originated in a woman between 35 and 50 years old in good health and CMV-seronegative. The sample was PBMCs.

Here the CDR3 DNA reads TGTGCCAGCAGTTTCAGATCGTCCGCTGAAGCTTTCTTT. Translation gives CASSFRSSAEAFF. V usage is TRBV27 and J usage is TRBJ1-1; D gene uncertain. V dropped 3 bases and J dropped 6 bases, with 11 bases sitting between them. Germline CDR1 reads MNHEY; CDR2 reads SMNVEV (reference sequence). There are 13 residues in the CDR3.